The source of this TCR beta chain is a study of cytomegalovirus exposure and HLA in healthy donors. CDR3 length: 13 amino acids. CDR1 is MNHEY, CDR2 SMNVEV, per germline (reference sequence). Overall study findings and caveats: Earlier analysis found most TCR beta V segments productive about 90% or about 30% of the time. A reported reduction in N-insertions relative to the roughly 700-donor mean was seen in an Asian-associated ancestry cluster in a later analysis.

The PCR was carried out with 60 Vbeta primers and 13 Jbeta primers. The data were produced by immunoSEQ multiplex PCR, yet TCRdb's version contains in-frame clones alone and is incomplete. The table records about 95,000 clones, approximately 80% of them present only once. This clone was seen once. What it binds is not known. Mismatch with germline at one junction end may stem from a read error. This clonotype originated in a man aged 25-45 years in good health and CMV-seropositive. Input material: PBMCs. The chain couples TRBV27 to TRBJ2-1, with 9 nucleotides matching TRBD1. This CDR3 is CASRFSSGQGCLF. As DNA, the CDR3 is TGTGCCAGCCGATTCTCCTCCGGACAGGGGTGTCTCTTC.